Below, 23 T cell receptor beta chains from the same sample are listed, as sequenced in a study of T cell changes during pregnancy in multiple sclerosis. Repertoires were generated with immunoSEQ multiplex PCR, while TCRdb's copy carries only in-frame clones and drops some. The data hold 89,000 or so clones, with over 80% observed a single time. This specimen consisted of PBMCs, obtained in the first trimester of pregnancy. These receptor sequences come from a female donor in good health, serving as a control in a pregnancy study. Some clones in this sample may be carry-over from other donors' samples.

The rearrangement joins TRBV28 to TRBJ2-7, with 8 nucleotides matching TRBD1. Trimming cost V 7 bases and J 0 bases; bases outside gene matches: 5. CDR1 is MDHEN, CDR2 SYDVKM, per germline. This CDR3 is built from 14 residues. The CDR3 here is CASKPGQVSYEQYF. CDR3 bases: TGTGCCAGCAAACCGGGACAGGTCTCCTACGAGCAGTACTTC.

This chain joins TRBV5-1 and TRBJ2-3; 8 positions agree with TRBD2. Germline V gene lookup returns CDR1 SGHRS and CDR2 YFSETQ. The CDR3 has 15 residues. V shed 3 bases and J 2 bases; nucleotides not matched to a gene: 5. The CDR3 loop is CASSSRGGFTDTQYF. Written as DNA, the CDR3 is TGCGCCAGCAGCTCTCGCGGGGGGTTCACAGATACGCAGTATTTT.

This chain connects TRBV28 to TRBJ1-1; TRBD1 matches 8 bases. The CDR3 has 13 residues. The V gene end was trimmed by 3 bases and the J gene end by 9 bases; junction bases not matched to a gene: 6. Germline CDR1 is MDHEN and CDR2 is SYDVKM. The CDR3 spells CASSFSRQGKAFF. Here the CDR3 DNA reads TGTGCCAGCAGTTTCTCTCGACAGGGGAAAGCTTTCTTT. Using reference TRBV28 and TRBJ1-1 for the parts outside the CDR3, the full variable domain is DVKVTQSSRYLVKRTGEKVFLECVQDMDHENMFWYRQDPGLGLRLIYFSYDVKMKEKGDIPEGYSVSREKKERFSLILESASTNQTSMYLCASSFSRQGKAFFGQGTRLTVV.

This chain links TRBV28 with TRBJ2-2; TRBD1 aligns across 9 bases. J was trimmed by 6 bases and V by 5 bases; bases with no gene match: 10. Looked up from germline, CDR1 is MDHEN and CDR2 is SYDVKM. The CDR3 sequence is 16 residues long. CDR3 amino acids: CASSPILDRGAGELFF. The CDR3 nucleotides are TGTGCCAGCAGTCCAATTCTGGACAGGGGCGCCGGGGAGCTGTTTTTT.

The chain recombines TRBV4-1 with TRBJ1-5; no firm D call. This CDR3 is 16 amino acids long. V gave up 0 bases and J gave up 2 bases, with 11 bases separating them. Germline V gene lookup returns CDR1 MGHRA and CDR2 YSYEKL. The CDR3: CASSQDGGIGNQPQHF. CDR3 DNA sequence: TGCGCCAGCAGCCAAGATGGAGGGATCGGCAATCAGCCCCAGCATTTT.

In this sample, this clone turned up once. This chain links TRBV27 with TRBJ1-5; no firm D call. This CDR3 is 18 amino acids long. The V and J ends lost 8 bases and 4 bases respectively, with 27 bases between them. Looked up from germline, CDR1 is MNHEY and CDR2 is SMNVEV (reference sequence). CDR3 coding DNA: TGTGCCAGCGGGTCCTTAGAACGGGGAGGTTCGTGGAATCAGCCCCAGCATTTT. Translating gives CASGSLERGGSWNQPQHF.

This clone was seen a single time. The gene calls are TRBV19 and TRBJ1-6; D call uncertain. Deletions cut 5 bases from V and 0 bases from J, with 11 bases between. Germline-derived CDR1 and CDR2 are LNHDA and SQIVND (reference sequence). The CDR3 is 16 residues long. CDR3 bases: TGTGCCAGTAGTGAGGGCCGTTACTCCTATAATTCACCCCTCCACTTT. It codes for CASSEGRYSYNSPLHF. The full variable domain, completed using reference TRBV19 and TRBJ1-6, is DGGITQSPKYLFRKEGQNVTLSCEQNLNHDAMYWYRQDPGQGLRLIYYSQIVNDFQKGDIAEGYSVSREKKESFPLTVTSAQKNPTAFYLCASSEGRYSYNSPLHFGNGTRLTVT.

This chain links TRBV27 with TRBJ1-5; 9 bases match TRBD1. The CDR3 runs to 17 residues. V shed 6 bases and J 0 bases; nucleotides not matched to a gene: 9. From germline, CDR1 is MNHEY and CDR2 SMNVEV (reference sequence). The CDR3 sequence: CASSPGQGMISNQPQHF. The CDR3 DNA reads TGTGCCAGCAGCCCCGGACAGGGGATGATTAGCAATCAGCCCCAGCATTTT.

The rearrangement uses TRBV28 and TRBJ1-3; 9 bases are shared with TRBD1. V lost 5 bases to trimming and J lost 1 base; unmatched junction nucleotides: 9. The CDR3 extends over 17 amino acids. Germline-derived CDR1 and CDR2 are MDHEN and SYDVKM. The CDR3 protein is CASSPSGTGWSGNTIYF. The CDR3 DNA reads as TGTGCCAGCAGTCCGTCCGGGACAGGGTGGTCTGGAAACACCATATATTTT.

V usage is TRBV7-9 and J usage is TRBJ1-5; D remains unclear. The CDR3 length is 16 residues. Trimming took 1 base from V and 2 from J, leaving 12 bases between them. Germline V gene data show CDR1 as SEHNR and CDR2 as FQNEAQ (reference sequence). CDR3 bases: TGTGCCAGCAGCTTAGAGAGGGAAACAGGCAATCAGCCCCAGCATTTT. The encoded protein is CASSLERETGNQPQHF.

The V and J genes are TRBV7-6 and TRBJ2-7, with 11 bases identical to TRBD1. This CDR3 has 13 residues. J gave up 6 bases and V 3 bases, and 1 base lay outside the gene matches. Germline loops: CDR1 SGHVS, CDR2 FNYEAQ. In DNA form, the CDR3 reads TGTGCCAGCAGCTTGGGACAGGGGGTCGAGCAGTACTTC. This sequence encodes CASSLGQGVEQYF.

The V gene is TRBV7-3, the J gene TRBJ1-1; D is possibly TRBD1 (6 bases). The length of the CDR3 is 13 residues. Germline assignment: CDR1 SGHTA and CDR2 FQGTGA. Trimming left V 8 bases short and J 3 bases short, with 13 bases between. The CDR3 is CASGQGTDTEAFF. The CDR3 coding sequence is TGTGCCAGCGGGCAGGGGACGGACACTGAAGCTTTCTTT. Together with reference TRBV7-3 and TRBJ1-1, the CDR3 gives the full variable domain: GAGVSQTPSNKVTEKGKYVELRCDPISGHTALYWYRQSLGQGPEFLIYFQGTGAADDSGLPNDRFFAVRPEGSVSTLKIQRTERGDSAVYLCASGQGTDTEAFFGQGTRLTVV.

This clone was observed a single time. The rearrangement joins TRBV29-1 to TRBJ2-5; D ambiguous. This CDR3 has 12 residues. Germline CDR1 reads SQVTM; CDR2 reads ANQGSEA. V shed 5 bases and J shed 1 base, with 8 bases lying between them. CDR3 in amino acids: CSVLTAQETQYF. The CDR3 coding sequence is TGCAGCGTTCTCACAGCCCAAGAGACCCAGTACTTC.

CDR3 protein: CASSGGGDTLEAFF. For the CDR3, the DNA is TGTGCCAGCAGCGGCGGGGGGGACACCCTTGAAGCTTTCTTT. The chain joins TRBV5-5 to TRBJ1-1, with a possible D match to TRBD1 (6 bases). With 4 bases removed from V and 7 bases from J, the gap between germline ends came to 17 bases. The CDR3 has 14 residues. CDR1 SGHKS and CDR2 YYEKEE come from the germline V gene (reference sequence).

This chain joins TRBV6-5 and TRBJ2-7, with a weak D call TRBD1 (5 bases). Germline values: CDR1 MNHEY, CDR2 SVGAGI. The CDR3 is 12 residues long. V lost 9 bases and J 2 bases, leaving 11 bases between the germline ends. This CDR3 reads CASTGPAYEQYF. The CDR3 DNA reads TGTGCCAGTACAGGACCCGCCTACGAGCAGTACTTC.

This chain links TRBV10-3 with TRBJ1-2; no clear D gene. V lost 3 bases, J lost 1 base, and 12 bases lay in between. Germline CDR1 reads ENHRY; CDR2 reads SYGVKD. This CDR3 comprises 15 residues. CDR3 loop: CAISEQRDNNYGYTF. In DNA, the CDR3 is TGTGCCATCAGTGAACAGAGGGATAATAACTATGGCTACACCTTC.

J is TRBJ2-3 and V is TRBV4-3; TRBD2 matches 10 bases. The germline V gene encodes CDR1 LGHNA and CDR2 YSLEER. This CDR3 is built from 15 residues. The V gene end was trimmed by 4 bases and the J gene end by 4 bases; junction bases not matched to a gene: 5. CDR3: CASSPGTSDPDTQYF. The DNA of the CDR3 is TGCGCCAGCAGCCCTGGGACTAGCGACCCAGATACGCAGTATTTT.

The chain links TRBV5-5 to TRBJ1-2; the D is unclear. Per germline, CDR1 SGHKS and CDR2 YYEKEE (reference sequence). The length of the CDR3 is 14 residues. V was clipped by 0 bases and J by 4 bases, with 10 bases between them. CDR3 sequence: CASSLGPDSYGYTF. The CDR3 DNA reads as TGTGCCAGCAGCTTGGGCCCGGACTCCTATGGCTACACCTTC.

This chain connects TRBV29-1 to TRBJ2-1; TRBD2 agrees at 8 bases. The germline V gene encodes CDR1 SQVTM and CDR2 ANQGSEA. The V segment lost 5 bases and the J segment 3 bases; nucleotides outside the gene matches: 6. This CDR3 region has 14 residues. The CDR3 loop is CSVRETSDYNEQFF. CDR3 in DNA: TGCAGCGTTCGAGAGACTAGCGACTACAATGAGCAGTTCTTC.

This clone was detected ten times or more. The rearrangement joins TRBV6-5 to TRBJ1-2; D may be TRBD1 (6 bases). Looked up from germline, CDR1 is MNHEY and CDR2 is SVGAGI. Trimming left V 5 bases short and J 1 base short, with 14 bases between. The CDR3 is 15 residues long. The CDR3 region has the DNA TGTGCCAGCAGTAGACCCTCACAGGGTAACTATGGCTACACCTTC. This gives the protein CASSRPSQGNYGYTF.

The chain has TRBV18 and TRBJ1-5; TRBD1 agrees at 9 bases. The CDR3 covers 15 residues. Germline V CDR1 and CDR2: KGHSH, LQKENI. Trimming took 5 bases from V and 4 from J; bases not matched to a gene: 6. The chain's CDR3 is CASSSGQGLNQPQHF. DNA of the CDR3: TGTGCCAGCTCATCGGGACAGGGACTAAATCAGCCCCAGCATTTT.

V is TRBV19 and J is TRBJ2-1; the match to TRBD2 covers 8 bases. Germline-derived CDR1 and CDR2 are LNHDA and SQIVND (reference sequence). V shed 5 bases and J 2 bases; nucleotides not matched to a gene: 5. The CDR3 is 15 residues long. The CDR3, as DNA: TGTGCCAGTAGTCGAGCGGGAGATGCCTACAATGAGCAGTTCTTC. This translates into CASSRAGDAYNEQFF.

The V and J genes are TRBV7-2 and TRBJ2-5; 8 bases map to TRBD1. V lost 5 bases and J lost 4; bases outside the gene matches: 6. Germline CDR1 reads SGHTA; CDR2 reads FQGNSA. This CDR3 region has 14 residues. The CDR3 region is CASSHRTGPETQYF. As DNA, the CDR3 is TGTGCCAGCAGCCACCGGACAGGGCCAGAGACCCAGTACTTC.